One and the same sample provided the 12 T cell receptor beta chains below, sequenced in a study of cytomegalovirus exposure and HLA in healthy donors. PCR amplification relied on 60 Vbeta primers (plus 13 Jbeta primers). This table comes from immunoSEQ multiplex PCR, and its TCRdb copy is limited to in-frame clones, with some not included. The sample contains about 50,000 clones, 60% to 85% of which appear only once. Sequenced: PBMCs. The receptors derive from a man aged 30 to 39 in good health and CMV-seropositive.

This chain joins TRBV7-9 and TRBJ2-7, with a tentative D call TRBD2 (6 bases). Trimming stripped 5 bases from V and 3 bases from J, with 20 bases between. Germline V gene lookup returns CDR1 SEHNR and CDR2 FQNEAQ (reference sequence). The CDR3 spans 16 residues. CDR3 bases: TGTGCCAGCAGCCCTAGCGCAGGTGGGGACCTCTACGAGCAGTACTTC. It translates to CASSPSAGGDLYEQYF.

The chain uses TRBV7-9 and TRBJ2-7, with TRBD1 matching over 9 bases. The germline CDR1 and CDR2 sequences are SEHNR and FQNEAQ (reference sequence). J gave up 2 bases and V 3 bases, and 2 bases lay outside the gene matches. This CDR3 spans 14 amino acids. The DNA for the CDR3 is TGTGCCAGCAGCTTGGGACAGGGAGCCTACGAGCAGTACTTC. It translates to CASSLGQGAYEQYF.

Points on this clone: Other DNA sequences in this specimen translate into the identical CDR3. This chain connects TRBV5-8 to TRBJ2-7; the D gene is possibly TRBD1 (6 bases). The V gene lost 0 bases and the J gene lost 1 base, with 11 bases spanning the gap. The CDR3 loop spans 15 amino acids. Germline values: CDR1 SGHTS, CDR2 YDEGEE. CDR3 DNA: TGTGCCAGCAGCTTGGGGGGGCATAAATCCTACGAGCAGTACTTC. It is translated as CASSLGGHKSYEQYF. Complete variable domain (other parts from reference TRBV5-8 and TRBJ2-7): EAGVTQSPTHLIKTRGQQATLRCSPISGHTSVYWYQQALGLGLQFLLWYDEGEERNRGNFPPRFSGRQFPNYSSELNVNALELEDSALYLCASSLGGHKSYEQYFGPGTRLTVT.

This clone was picked up one time. The genes are TRBV30 and TRBJ1-5; possible D gene TRBD1, 5 bases. The germline gives CDR1 GTSNPN, CDR2 SVGIG (reference sequence). V gave up 5 bases and J gave up 0 bases, with 8 bases separating them. There are 13 residues in the CDR3. The CDR3 loop is CAWRRDSNQPQHF. For the CDR3, the DNA is TGTGCCTGGCGCAGGGATAGCAATCAGCCCCAGCATTTT.

This sequence joins TRBV7-9 and TRBJ1-2, with 8 bases identical to TRBD1. This CDR3 region has 14 residues. The germline CDR1 and CDR2 sequences are SEHNR and FQNEAQ (reference sequence). The V gene end was trimmed by 4 bases and the J gene end by 7 bases; junction bases not matched to a gene: 8. CDR3 loop: CASSWADRGSGYTF. For the CDR3, the DNA is TGTGCCAGCAGCTGGGCAGACAGGGGAAGTGGCTACACCTTC.

The chain joins TRBV10-3 to TRBJ1-2; no clear D. CDR3 length equals 15 residues. Germline V gene data show CDR1 as ENHRY and CDR2 as SYGVKD. Trimming took 2 bases from V and 7 from J, leaving 17 bases between them. CDR3 nucleotide sequence: TGTGCCATCAGTGAGGCATCCTCGGGGTACAGTGGCTACACCTTC. Translation gives CAISEASSGYSGYTF.

This clone has more than one count but fewer than ten. V gene TRBV2 combines with J gene TRBJ1-6; 8 nucleotides agree with TRBD1. Germline values: CDR1 SNHLY, CDR2 FYNNEI. With 8 bases clipped from V and 6 bases from J, the junction kept 3 bases outside the gene matches. The CDR3 loop spans 13 amino acids. The CDR3: CASLGQVNSPLHF. CDR3 DNA sequence: TGTGCCAGCCTGGGACAGGTTAATTCACCCCTCCACTTT.

The chain joins TRBV5-1 to TRBJ1-5; D is unclear. Germline-derived CDR1 and CDR2 are SGHRS and YFSETQ. Trimming left V 3 bases short and J 1 base short, with 8 bases between. This CDR3 contains 14 residues. The DNA of the CDR3 is TGCGCCAGCAGCTCCGACGGGAGCAATCAGCCCCAGCATTTT. Its translation: CASSSDGSNQPQHF.

The CDR3 nucleotides are TGTGCCACCAGCAGAACAGGGTCTTCCTACAATGAGCAGTTCTTC. This translates into CATSRTGSSYNEQFF. This rearrangement joins TRBV15 to TRBJ2-1; D might be TRBD1 (6 bases). Between the trimmed V and J ends, which lost 2 bases and 1 base, there was a span of 9 bases. Germline loops: CDR1 LNHNV, CDR2 YYDKDF (reference sequence). The CDR3 totals 15 residues.

This sequence joins TRBV18 and TRBJ2-5; no firm D call. Trimming removed 6 bases from V and 3 bases from J, with 11 bases in between. Germline values: CDR1 KGHSH, CDR2 LQKENI. The CDR3 runs to 13 residues. CDR3 in amino acids: CASSPRKEETQYF. In DNA, the CDR3 is TGTGCCAGCTCCCCGAGGAAGGAAGAGACCCAGTACTTC.

This clone was detected a few times. This rearrangement joins TRBV18 to TRBJ1-1, with TRBD1 identical over 10 bases. Germline trimming cut 2 bases from V and 6 bases from J; bases unmatched to any gene: 9. CDR1 and CDR2 (germline): KGHSH, LQKENI. CDR3 length: 16 residues. CDR3 amino acids: CASSPDRRDRGSEAFF. The DNA of the CDR3 is TGTGCCAGCTCACCAGATCGACGGGACAGGGGCTCTGAAGCTTTCTTT.

The sample holds one count of this clone. The chain is built from TRBV29-1 and TRBJ1-2, with D uncertain. The CDR3 is 12 residues long. V lost 0 bases and J 8 bases, leaving 10 bases between the germline ends. Per the germline V gene, CDR1 is SQVTM and CDR2 is ANQGSEA. CDR3 protein: CSVEDRSWGYTF. The CDR3 DNA is TGCAGCGTTGAAGACAGATCGTGGGGCTACACCTTC.